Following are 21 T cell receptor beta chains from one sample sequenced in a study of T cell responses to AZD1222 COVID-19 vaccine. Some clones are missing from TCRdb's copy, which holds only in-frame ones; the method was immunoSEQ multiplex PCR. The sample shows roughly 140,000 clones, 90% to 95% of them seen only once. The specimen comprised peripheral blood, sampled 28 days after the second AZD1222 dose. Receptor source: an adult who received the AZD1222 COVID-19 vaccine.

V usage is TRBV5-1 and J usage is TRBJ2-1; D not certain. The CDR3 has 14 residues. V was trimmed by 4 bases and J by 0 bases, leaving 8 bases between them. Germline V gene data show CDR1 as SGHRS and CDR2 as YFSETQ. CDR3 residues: CASSPGNSYNEQFF. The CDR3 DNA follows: TGCGCCAGCAGCCCTGGGAACTCCTACAATGAGCAGTTCTTC.

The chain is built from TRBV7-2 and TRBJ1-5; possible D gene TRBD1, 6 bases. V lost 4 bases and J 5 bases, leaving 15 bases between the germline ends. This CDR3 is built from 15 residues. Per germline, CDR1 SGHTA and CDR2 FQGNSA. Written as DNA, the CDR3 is TGTGCCAGCAGCTCCTTTGGACAGCTCGATCAGCCCCAGCATTTT. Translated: CASSSFGQLDQPQHF.

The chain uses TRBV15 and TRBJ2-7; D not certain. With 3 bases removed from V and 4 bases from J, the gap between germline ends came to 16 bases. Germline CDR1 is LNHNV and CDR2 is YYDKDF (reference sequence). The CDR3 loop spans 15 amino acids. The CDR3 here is CATSRDRLGIYEQYF. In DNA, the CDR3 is TGTGCCACCAGCAGGGACCGTTTGGGGATTTACGAGCAGTACTTC.

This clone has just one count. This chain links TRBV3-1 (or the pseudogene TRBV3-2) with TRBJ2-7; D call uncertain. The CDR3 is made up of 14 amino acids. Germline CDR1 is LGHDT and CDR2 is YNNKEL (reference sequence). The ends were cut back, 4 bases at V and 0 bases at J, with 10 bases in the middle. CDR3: CASSPTRASYEQYF. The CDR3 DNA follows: TGTGCCAGCAGCCCAACACGGGCCTCCTACGAGCAGTACTTC.

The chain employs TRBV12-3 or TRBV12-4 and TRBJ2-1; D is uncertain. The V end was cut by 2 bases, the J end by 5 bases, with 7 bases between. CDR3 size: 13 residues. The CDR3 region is CASSLSQNNEQFF. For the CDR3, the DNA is TGTGCCAGCAGTTTATCCCAGAACAATGAGCAGTTCTTC.

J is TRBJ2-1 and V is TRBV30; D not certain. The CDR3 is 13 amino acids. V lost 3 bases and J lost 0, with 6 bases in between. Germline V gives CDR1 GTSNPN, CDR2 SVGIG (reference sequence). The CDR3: CAWRTSSYNEQFF. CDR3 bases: TGTGCCTGGAGGACCTCCTCCTACAATGAGCAGTTCTTC.

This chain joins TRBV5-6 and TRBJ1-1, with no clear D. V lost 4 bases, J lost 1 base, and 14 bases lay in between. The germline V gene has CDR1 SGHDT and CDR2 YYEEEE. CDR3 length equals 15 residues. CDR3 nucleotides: TGTGCCAGCAGCCCTGAGGTCAGTTCGAACACTGAAGCTTTCTTT. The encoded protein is CASSPEVSSNTEAFF.

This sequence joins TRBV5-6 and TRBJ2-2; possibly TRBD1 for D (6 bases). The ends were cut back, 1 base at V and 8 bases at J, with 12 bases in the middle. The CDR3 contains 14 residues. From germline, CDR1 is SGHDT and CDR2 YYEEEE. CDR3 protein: CASSLIQGSGELFF. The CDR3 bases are TGTGCCAGCAGCTTGATACAGGGATCTGGGGAGCTGTTTTTT.

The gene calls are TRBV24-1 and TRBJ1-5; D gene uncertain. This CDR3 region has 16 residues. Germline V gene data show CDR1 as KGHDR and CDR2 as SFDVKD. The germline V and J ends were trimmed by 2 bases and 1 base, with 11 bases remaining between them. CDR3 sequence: CATSDWVRRSNQPQHF. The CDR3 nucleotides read TGTGCCACCAGTGATTGGGTTAGGCGGAGCAATCAGCCCCAGCATTTT.

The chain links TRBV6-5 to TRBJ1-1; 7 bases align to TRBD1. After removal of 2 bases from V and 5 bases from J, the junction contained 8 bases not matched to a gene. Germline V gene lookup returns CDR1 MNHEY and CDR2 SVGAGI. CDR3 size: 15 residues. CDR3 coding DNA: TGTGCCAGCAGTTACAGACAGGGAGGAATGACTGAAGCTTTCTTT. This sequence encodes CASSYRQGGMTEAFF.

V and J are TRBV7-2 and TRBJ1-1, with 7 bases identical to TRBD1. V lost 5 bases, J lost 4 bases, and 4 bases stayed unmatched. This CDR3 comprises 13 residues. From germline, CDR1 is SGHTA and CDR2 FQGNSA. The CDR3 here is CASSRAGGTEAFF. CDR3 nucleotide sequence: TGTGCCAGCAGCAGGGCAGGGGGCACTGAAGCTTTCTTT.

CDR3 nucleotides: TGTGCCAGCTCACCATCGGGGGAAAGGACCTACGAGCAGTACTTC. Translation gives CASSPSGERTYEQYF. The rearrangement links TRBV18 to TRBJ2-7; a weak D match, TRBD2 (6 bases). This CDR3 region has 15 residues. The V gene lost 2 bases and the J gene lost 2 bases, with 13 bases spanning the gap. Germline V CDR1 and CDR2: KGHSH, LQKENI.

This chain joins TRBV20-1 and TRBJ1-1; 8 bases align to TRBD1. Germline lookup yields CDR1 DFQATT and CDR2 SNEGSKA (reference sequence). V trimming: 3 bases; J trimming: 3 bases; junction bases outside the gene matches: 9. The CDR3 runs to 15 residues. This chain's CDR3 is CSASGDRRPDTEAFF. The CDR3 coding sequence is TGCAGTGCTAGTGGGGACAGGCGTCCGGACACTGAAGCTTTCTTT.

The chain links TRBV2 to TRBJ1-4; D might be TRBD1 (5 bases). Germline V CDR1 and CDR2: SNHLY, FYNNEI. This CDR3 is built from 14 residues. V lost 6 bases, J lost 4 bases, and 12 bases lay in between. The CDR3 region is CASRKTDHNEKLFF. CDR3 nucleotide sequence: TGTGCCAGCAGGAAGACAGATCATAATGAAAAACTGTTTTTT.

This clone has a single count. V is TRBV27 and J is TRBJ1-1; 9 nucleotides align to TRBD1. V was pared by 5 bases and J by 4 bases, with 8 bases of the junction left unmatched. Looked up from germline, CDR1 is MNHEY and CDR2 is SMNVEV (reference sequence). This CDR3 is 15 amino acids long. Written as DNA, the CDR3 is TGTGCCAGCAGTGAAACCGGGACAGGGTCCACTGAAGCTTTCTTT. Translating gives CASSETGTGSTEAFF.

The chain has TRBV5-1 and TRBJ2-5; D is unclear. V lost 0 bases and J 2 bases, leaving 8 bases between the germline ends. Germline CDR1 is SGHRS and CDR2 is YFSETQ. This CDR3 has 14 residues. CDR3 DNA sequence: TGCGCCAGCAGCTTGGAGGGCCTACAAGAGACCCAGTACTTC. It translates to CASSLEGLQETQYF.

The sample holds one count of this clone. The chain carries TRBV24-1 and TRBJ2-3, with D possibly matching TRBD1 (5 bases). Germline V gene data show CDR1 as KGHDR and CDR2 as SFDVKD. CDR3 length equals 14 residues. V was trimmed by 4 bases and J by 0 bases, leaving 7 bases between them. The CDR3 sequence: CATSDPGSTDTQYF. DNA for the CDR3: TGTGCCACCAGTGACCCAGGGAGCACAGATACGCAGTATTTT.

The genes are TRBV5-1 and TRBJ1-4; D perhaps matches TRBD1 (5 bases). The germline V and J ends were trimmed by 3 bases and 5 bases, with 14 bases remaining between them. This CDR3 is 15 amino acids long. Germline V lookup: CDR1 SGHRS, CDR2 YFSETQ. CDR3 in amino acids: CASSSRGSLNEKLFF. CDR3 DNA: TGCGCCAGCAGCTCCCGGGGCTCTCTAAATGAAAAACTGTTTTTT.

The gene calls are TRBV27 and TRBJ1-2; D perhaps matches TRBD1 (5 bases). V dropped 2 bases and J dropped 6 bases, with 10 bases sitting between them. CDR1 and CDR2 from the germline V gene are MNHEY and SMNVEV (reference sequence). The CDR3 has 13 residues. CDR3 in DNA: TGTGCCAGCAGTTTACAGGGTGAGCATGGCTACACCTTC. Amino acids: CASSLQGEHGYTF.

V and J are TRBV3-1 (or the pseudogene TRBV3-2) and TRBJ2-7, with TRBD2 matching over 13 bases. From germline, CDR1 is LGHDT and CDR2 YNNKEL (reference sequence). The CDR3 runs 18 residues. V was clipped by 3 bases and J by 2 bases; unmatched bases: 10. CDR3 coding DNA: TGTGCCAGCAGCCATATGACGGGACTAGCGGGACCGGCCTACGAGCAGTACTTC. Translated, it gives CASSHMTGLAGPAYEQYF.

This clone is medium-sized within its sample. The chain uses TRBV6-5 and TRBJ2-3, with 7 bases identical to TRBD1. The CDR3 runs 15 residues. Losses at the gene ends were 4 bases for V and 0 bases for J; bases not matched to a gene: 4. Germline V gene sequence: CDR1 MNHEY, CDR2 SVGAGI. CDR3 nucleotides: TGTGCCAGCAGTTGGACAGGATCTAGCACAGATACGCAGTATTTT. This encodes CASSWTGSSTDTQYF.